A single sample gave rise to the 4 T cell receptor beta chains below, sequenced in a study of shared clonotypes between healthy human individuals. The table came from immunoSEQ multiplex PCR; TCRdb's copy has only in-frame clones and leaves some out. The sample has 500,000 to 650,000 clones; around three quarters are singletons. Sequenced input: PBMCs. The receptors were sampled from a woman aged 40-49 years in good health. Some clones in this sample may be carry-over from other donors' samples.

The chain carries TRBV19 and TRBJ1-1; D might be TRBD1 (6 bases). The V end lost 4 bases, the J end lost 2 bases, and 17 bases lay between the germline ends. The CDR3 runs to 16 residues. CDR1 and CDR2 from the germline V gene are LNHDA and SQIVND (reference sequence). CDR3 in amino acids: CASSTIRTARNTEAFF. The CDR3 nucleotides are TGTGCCAGTAGTACAATTCGGACAGCTAGAAACACTGAAGCTTTCTTT.

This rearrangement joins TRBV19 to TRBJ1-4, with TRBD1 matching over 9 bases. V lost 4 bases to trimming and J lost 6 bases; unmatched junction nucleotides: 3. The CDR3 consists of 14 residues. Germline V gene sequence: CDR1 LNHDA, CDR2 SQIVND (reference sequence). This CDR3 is CASSRTGDYEKLFF. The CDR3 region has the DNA TGTGCCAGTAGTAGGACAGGGGACTATGAAAAACTGTTTTTT.

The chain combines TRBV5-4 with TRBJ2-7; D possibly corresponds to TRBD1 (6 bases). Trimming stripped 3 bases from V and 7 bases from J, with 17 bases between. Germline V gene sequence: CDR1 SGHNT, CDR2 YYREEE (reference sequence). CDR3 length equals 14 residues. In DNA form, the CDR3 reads TGTGCCAGCAGCTCGGGGACAAAAAAAGGGGAGCAGTACTTC. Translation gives CASSSGTKKGEQYF.

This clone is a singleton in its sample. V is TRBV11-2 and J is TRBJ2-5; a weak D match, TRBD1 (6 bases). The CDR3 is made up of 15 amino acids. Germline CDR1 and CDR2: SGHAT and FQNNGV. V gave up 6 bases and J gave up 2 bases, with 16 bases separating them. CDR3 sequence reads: CASSSTGTRQETQYF. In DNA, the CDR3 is TGTGCCAGCAGTTCCACCGGGACAAGACAAGAGACCCAGTACTTC.